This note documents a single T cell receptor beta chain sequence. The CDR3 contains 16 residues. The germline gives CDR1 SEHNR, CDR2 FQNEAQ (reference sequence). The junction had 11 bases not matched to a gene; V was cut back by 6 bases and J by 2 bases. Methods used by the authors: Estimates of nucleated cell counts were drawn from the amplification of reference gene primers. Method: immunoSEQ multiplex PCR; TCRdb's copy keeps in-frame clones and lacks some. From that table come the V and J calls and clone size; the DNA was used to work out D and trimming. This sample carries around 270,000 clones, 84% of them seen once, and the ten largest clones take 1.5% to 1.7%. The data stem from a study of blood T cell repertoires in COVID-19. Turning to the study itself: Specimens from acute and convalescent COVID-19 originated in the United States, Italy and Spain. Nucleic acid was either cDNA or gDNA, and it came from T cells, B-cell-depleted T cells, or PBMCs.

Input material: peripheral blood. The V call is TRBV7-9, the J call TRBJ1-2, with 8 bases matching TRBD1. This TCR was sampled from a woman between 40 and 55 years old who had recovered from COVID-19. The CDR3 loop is CASSPIPGQANYGYTF. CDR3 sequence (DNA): TGTGCCAGCAGTCCGATTCCGGGACAGGCAAACTATGGCTACACCTTC.